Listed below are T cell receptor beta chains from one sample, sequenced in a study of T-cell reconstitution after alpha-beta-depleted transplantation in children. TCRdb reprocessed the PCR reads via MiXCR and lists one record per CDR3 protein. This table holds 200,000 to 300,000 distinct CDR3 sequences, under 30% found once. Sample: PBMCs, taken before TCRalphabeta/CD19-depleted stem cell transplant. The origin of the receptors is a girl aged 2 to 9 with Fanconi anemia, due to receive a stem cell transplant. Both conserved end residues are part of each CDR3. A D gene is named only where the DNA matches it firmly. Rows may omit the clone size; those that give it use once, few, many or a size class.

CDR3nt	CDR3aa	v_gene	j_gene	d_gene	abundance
TGTGCCAGTAGTTGGGGATGGACAGGGACGAACACCGGGGAGCTGTTTTTT	CASSWGWTGTNTGELFF	TRBV19	TRBJ2-2	TRBD1	many
TGCAGCGTTGGAAATGGGGTCTATGGCTACACCTTC	CSVGNGVYGYTF	TRBV29-1	TRBJ1-2	.	few
TGCAGCGTTGAAGGACTTGGATACGAGCAGTACTTC	CSVEGLGYEQYF	TRBV29-1	TRBJ2-7	.	once
TGTGCCAGCAGTTCAACCCTCCCTAGCCGCAATCAGCCCCAGCATTTT	CASSSTLPSRNQPQHF	TRBV12-3/TRBV12-4	TRBJ1-5	.	few
TGTGCCAGCACCCTACGGGGGCGGGGGGTAGTAGATACGCAGTATTTT	CASTLRGRGVVDTQYF	TRBV12-3/TRBV12-4	TRBJ2-3	TRBD2	.
TGCAGTGCTAGAGAGGCAGGGAGGGAGCAGTACTTC	CSAREAGREQYF	TRBV20-1	TRBJ2-7	.	few
TGCAGCGTTACCGGGACAGGGGGTGGTGGAAACACCATATATTTT	CSVTGTGGGGNTIYF	TRBV29-1	TRBJ1-3	TRBD1	few
TGCAGCGTTACCTTTTCCTACGAGCAGTACTTC	CSVTFSYEQYF	TRBV29-1	TRBJ2-7	.	many
TGTGCCAGCAGCGTAGCTCAAGGCGCTGGGGCCAACGTCCTGACTTTC	CASSVAQGAGANVLTF	TRBV9	TRBJ2-6	.	few
TGCAGTGCCCGCGGACAGGGCGTGAAATTCGACGAGCAGTACTTC	CSARGQGVKFDEQYF	TRBV20-1	TRBJ2-7	TRBD1	.
TGCAGCGTTGTGAGGGGGCTCTCCTACGAGCAGTACTTC	CSVVRGLSYEQYF	TRBV29-1	TRBJ2-7	TRBD1	.
TGCGCCAGCAGCTTACTACAGGGTTCAGGGTCTGGCTACACCTTC	CASSLLQGSGSGYTF	TRBV5-1	TRBJ1-2	.	.
TGTGCCAGCAGTGAATTCGCCATGAGTGATGAGCAGTTCTTC	CASSEFAMSDEQFF	TRBV25-1	TRBJ2-1	.	.
TGCAGCGTTTCTGGGACCGGGGAGCTGTTTTTT	CSVSGTGELFF	TRBV29-1	TRBJ2-2	.	many
TGTGCCAGCAGTTACTCTGTTACAGGGAGGGCTTTCTTT	CASSYSVTGRAFF	TRBV6-5	TRBJ1-1	.	many
TGCAGTGCTAGAATCGCGGGACCTGTGGCCAACGTCCTGACTTTC	CSARIAGPVANVLTF	TRBV20-1	TRBJ2-6	.	many
TGCAGCGTTGATTCTAGCGGGCCCTCCTACGAGCAGTACTTC	CSVDSSGPSYEQYF	TRBV29-1	TRBJ2-7	TRBD2	many
TGTGCCAGCAGTGAAGACACCTACAATGAGCAGTTCTTC	CASSEDTYNEQFF	TRBV2	TRBJ2-1	.	.
TGCGCCAGCAGGAAACTAGCGGAGGCCGCCGAGCAGTACTTC	CASRKLAEAAEQYF	TRBV10-2	TRBJ2-7	TRBD2	few
TGCGCCAGCAGCTCTTGGGCGCCGAACACTGAAGCTTTCTTT	CASSSWAPNTEAFF	TRBV5-1	TRBJ1-1	.	many
TGCAGTGTGGAGGAGGGAGCGGGGGCCTTCTACAATGAGCAGTTCTTC	CSVEEGAGAFYNEQFF	TRBV20-1	TRBJ2-1	TRBD2	.
TGTGCCAGCAGCCCCACTAGCGGGAGATACAATGAGCAGTTCTTC	CASSPTSGRYNEQFF	TRBV27	TRBJ2-1	TRBD2	many
TGCAGTGCTAGAGAAGAGCCAGCAGTTTACAATGAGCAGTTCTTC	CSAREEPAVYNEQFF	TRBV20-1	TRBJ2-1	.	few
TGCAGCGTTGCCCGGGACAGGGACGAGCAGTACTTC	CSVARDRDEQYF	TRBV29-1	TRBJ2-7	TRBD1	few
TGCAGTGCTAGAAAGAGCTCCTATAATTCACCCCTCCACTTT	CSARKSSYNSPLHF	TRBV20-1	TRBJ1-6	.	many
TGTGCCAGCACCTGGGGACACACAAACTACGAGCAGTACTTC	CASTWGHTNYEQYF	TRBV28	TRBJ2-7	.	.
TGCAGTGCTAGAGATCGAACTAGCGGGGGGGCCGTGTTCTTC	CSARDRTSGGAVFF	TRBV20-1	TRBJ2-1	TRBD2	many
TGTGCCACCGGCAGGGTCGGAGGCTACACCTTC	CATGRVGGYTF	TRBV15	TRBJ1-2	.	many
TGCAGTGCCAACCATCTGGGGTCCTACAATGAGCAGTTCTTC	CSANHLGSYNEQFF	TRBV20-1	TRBJ2-1	.	few